The TCR beta chain under discussion was sequenced for a study of control samples from healthy donors and cancer patients. The V and J ends lost 3 bases and 2 bases, in that order; junction bases with no gene match: 6. Germline loops: CDR1 LGHNA, CDR2 YSLEER. The CDR3 runs to 15 residues. Generated by immunoSEQ multiplex PCR, the TCRdb table keeps only in-frame clones and is missing some. The top ten clones hold around 0.52% of a sample with approximately 120,000 clones, approximately 92% of them seen once. Sequencing was performed on PBMCs. The J gene is TRBJ1-1, the V gene TRBV4-3; 7 bases map to TRBD1. The origin of this receptor is a man aged 80 or over with head and neck cancer. The CDR3, as DNA: TGCGCCAGCAGCCAGAGGACAGGATTAAACACTGAAGCTTTCTTT. As protein: CASSQRTGLNTEAFF.